The T cell receptor beta chain described here comes from a study of blood T cell repertoires in COVID-19. CDR1 is LNHDA, CDR2 SQIVND, per germline (reference sequence). CDR3 length: 15 amino acids. Trimming removed 5 bases from V and 5 bases from J; junction bases left unmatched: 6. Produced via immunoSEQ multiplex PCR; TCRdb's table is partial and in-frame only. The repertoire has about 520,000 clones, approximately 85% of them found once; the top ten carry 3% to 4%. The sequence was obtained from a human donor in a cohort sampled during active COVID-19. The chain joins TRBV19 to TRBJ1-5, with 10 bases identical to TRBD1. The specimen was peripheral blood. CDR3 amino acids: CASSSTGGSHQPQHF. In DNA form, the CDR3 reads TGTGCCAGTAGTTCGACAGGGGGCAGTCATCAGCCCCAGCATTTT.